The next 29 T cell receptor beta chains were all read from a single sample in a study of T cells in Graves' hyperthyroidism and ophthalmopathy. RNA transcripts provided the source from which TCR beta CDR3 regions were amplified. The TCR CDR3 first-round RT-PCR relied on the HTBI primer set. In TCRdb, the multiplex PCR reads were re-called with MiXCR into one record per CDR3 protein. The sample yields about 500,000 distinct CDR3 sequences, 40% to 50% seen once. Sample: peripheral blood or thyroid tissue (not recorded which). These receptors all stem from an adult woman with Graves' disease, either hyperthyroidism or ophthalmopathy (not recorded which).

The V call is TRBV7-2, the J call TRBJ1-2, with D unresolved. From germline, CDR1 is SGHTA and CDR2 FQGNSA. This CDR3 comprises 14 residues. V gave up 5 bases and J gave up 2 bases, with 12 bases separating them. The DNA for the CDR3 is TGTGCCAGCAGCGCCTCGTGGCGAAACTATGGCTACACCTTC. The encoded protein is CASSASWRNYGYTF.

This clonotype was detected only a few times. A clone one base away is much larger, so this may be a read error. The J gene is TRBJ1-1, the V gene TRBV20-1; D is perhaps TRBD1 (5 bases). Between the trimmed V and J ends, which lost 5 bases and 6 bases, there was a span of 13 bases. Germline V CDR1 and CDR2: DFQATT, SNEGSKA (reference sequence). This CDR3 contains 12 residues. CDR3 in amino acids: CSAYTRDAEAFF. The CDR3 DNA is TGCAGTGCTTATACCCGGGACGCTGAAGCTTTCTTT.

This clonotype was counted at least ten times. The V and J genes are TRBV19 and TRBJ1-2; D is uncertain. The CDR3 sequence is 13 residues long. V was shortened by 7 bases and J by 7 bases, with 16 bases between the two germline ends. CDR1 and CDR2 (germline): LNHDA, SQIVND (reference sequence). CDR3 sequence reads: CASNLFGRSGYTF. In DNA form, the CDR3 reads TGTGCCAGTAACCTCTTCGGACGGTCTGGCTACACCTTC.

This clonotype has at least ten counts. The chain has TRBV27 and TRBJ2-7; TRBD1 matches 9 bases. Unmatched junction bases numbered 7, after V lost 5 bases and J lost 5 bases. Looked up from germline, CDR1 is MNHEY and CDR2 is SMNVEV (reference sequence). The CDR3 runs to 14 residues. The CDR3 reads CASSPLDRGNEQYF. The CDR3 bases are TGTGCCAGCAGTCCCCTGGACAGGGGCAACGAGCAGTACTTC.

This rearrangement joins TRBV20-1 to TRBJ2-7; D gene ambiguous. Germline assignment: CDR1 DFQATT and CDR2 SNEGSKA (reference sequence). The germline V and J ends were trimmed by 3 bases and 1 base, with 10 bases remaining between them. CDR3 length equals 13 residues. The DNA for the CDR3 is TGCAGTGCTAGGCAGGCGACTTCCTACGAGCAGTACTTC. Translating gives CSARQATSYEQYF.

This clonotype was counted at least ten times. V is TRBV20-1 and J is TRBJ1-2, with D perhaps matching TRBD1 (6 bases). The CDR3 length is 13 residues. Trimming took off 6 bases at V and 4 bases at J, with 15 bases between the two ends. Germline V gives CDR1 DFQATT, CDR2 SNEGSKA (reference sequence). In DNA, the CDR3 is TGCAGTGCCATGGACAGCCGGAGCTATGGCTACACCTTC. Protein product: CSAMDSRSYGYTF.

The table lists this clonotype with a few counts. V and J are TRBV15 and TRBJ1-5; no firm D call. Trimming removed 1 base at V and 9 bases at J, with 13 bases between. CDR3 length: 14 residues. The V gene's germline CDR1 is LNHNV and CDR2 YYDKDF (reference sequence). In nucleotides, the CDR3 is TGTGCCACCAGCAGAGGACGGGAGCTAACGCCCCAGCATTTT. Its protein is CATSRGRELTPQHF.

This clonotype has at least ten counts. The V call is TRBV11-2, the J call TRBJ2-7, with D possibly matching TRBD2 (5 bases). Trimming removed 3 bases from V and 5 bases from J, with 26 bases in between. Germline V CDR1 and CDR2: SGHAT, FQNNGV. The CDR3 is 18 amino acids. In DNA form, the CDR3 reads TGTGCCAGCAGCTTTCGTCTCCCCCCACTAGGCGAACCCAACGAGCAGTACTTC. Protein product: CASSFRLPPLGEPNEQYF. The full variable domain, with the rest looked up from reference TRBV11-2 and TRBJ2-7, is EAGVAQSPRYKIIEKRQSVAFWCNPISGHATLYWYQQILGQGPKLLIQFQNNGVVDDSQLPKDRFSAERLKGVDSTLKIQPAKLEDSAVYLCASSFRLPPLGEPNEQYFGPGTRLTVT.

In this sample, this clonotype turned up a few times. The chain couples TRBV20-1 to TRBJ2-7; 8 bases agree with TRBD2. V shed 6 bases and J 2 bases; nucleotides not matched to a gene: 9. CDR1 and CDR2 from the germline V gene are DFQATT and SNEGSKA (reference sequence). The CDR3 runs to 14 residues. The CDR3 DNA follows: TGCAGTGCCCTTGACGGGAGGGCCACCTACGAGCAGTACTTC. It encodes CSALDGRATYEQYF.

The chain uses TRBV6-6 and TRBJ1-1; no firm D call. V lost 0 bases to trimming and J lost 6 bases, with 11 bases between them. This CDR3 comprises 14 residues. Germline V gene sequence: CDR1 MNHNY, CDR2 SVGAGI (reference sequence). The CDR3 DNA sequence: TGTGCCAGCAGTTACTCGAGTAGAATCCCTGAAGCTTTCTTT. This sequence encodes CASSYSSRIPEAFF.

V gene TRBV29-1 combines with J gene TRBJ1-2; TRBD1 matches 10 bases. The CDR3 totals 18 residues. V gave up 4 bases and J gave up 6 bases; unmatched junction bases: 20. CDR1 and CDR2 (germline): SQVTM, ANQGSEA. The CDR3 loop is CSVVAGTGDTSGDDGYTF. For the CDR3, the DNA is TGCAGCGTTGTTGCCGGGACAGGGGACACTTCCGGGGACGATGGCTACACCTTC. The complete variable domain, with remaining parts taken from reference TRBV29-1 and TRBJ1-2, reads SAVISQKPSRDICQRGTSLTIQCQVDSQVTMMFWYRQQPGQSLTLIATANQGSEATYESGFVIDKFPISRPNLTFSTLTVSNMSPEDSSIYLCSVVAGTGDTSGDDGYTFGSGTRLTVV.

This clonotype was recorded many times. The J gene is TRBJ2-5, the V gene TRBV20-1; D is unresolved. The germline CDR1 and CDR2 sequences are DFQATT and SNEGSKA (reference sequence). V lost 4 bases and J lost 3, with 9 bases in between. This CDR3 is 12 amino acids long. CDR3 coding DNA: TGCAGTGCTATTGGCGGAAAAGAGACCCAGTACTTC. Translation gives CSAIGGKETQYF.

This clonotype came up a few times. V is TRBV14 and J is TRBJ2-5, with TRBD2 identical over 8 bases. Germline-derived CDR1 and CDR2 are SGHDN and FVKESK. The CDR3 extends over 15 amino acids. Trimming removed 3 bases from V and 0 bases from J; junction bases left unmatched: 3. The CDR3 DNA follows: TGTGCCAGCAGCCAGATAGCGGGATACCAAGAGACCCAGTACTTC. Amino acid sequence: CASSQIAGYQETQYF. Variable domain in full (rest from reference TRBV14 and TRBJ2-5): EAGVTQFPSHSVIEKGQTVTLRCDPISGHDNLYWYRRVMGKEIKFLLHFVKESKQDESGMPNNRFLAERTGGTYSTLKVQPAELEDSGVYFCASSQIAGYQETQYFGPGTRLLVL.

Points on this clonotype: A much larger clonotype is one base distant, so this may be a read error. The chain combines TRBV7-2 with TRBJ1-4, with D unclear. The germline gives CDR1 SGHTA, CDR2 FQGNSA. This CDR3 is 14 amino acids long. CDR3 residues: CAGSSRGTNEKLFF. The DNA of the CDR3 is TGTGCCGGCAGCTCCCGGGGAACCAATGAAAAACTGTTTTTT. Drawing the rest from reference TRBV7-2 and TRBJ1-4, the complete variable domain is GAGVSQSPSNKVTEKGKDVELRCDPISGHTALYWYRQSLGQGLEFLIYFQGNSAPDKSGLPSDRFSAERTGGSVSTLTIQRTQQEDSAVYLCAGSSRGTNEKLFFGSGTQLSVL.

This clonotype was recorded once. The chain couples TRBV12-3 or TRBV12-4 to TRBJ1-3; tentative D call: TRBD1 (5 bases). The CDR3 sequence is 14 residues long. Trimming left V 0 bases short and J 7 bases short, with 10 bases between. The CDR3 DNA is TGTGCCAGCAGTTTAGCAGGCAGGGCGAACACCATATATTTT. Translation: CASSLAGRANTIYF.

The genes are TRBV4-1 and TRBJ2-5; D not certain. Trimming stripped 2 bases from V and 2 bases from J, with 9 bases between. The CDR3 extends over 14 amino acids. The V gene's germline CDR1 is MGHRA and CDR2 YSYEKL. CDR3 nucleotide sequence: TGCGCCAGCAGCCAACAGGAGATTCAAGAGACCCAGTACTTC. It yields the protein CASSQQEIQETQYF.

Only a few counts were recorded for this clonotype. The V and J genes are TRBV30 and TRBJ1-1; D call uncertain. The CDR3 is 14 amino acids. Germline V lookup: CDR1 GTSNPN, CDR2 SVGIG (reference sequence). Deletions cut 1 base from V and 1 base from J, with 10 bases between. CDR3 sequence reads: CAWSARLWNTEAFF. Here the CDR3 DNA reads TGTGCCTGGAGTGCCAGGTTGTGGAACACTGAAGCTTTCTTT.

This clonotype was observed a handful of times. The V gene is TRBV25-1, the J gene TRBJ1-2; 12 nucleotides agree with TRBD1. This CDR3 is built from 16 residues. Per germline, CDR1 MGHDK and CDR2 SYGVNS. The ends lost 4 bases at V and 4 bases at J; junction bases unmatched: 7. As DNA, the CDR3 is TGTGCCAGCAGTGGTCCCGGGACAGGGGGCCTCTATGGCTACACCTTC. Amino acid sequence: CASSGPGTGGLYGYTF.

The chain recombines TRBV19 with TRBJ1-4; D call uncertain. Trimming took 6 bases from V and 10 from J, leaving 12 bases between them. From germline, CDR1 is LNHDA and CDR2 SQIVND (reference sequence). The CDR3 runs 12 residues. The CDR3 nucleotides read TGTGCCAGTAGGGCAGGAGGTTTAAAACTGTTTTTT. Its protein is CASRAGGLKLFF.

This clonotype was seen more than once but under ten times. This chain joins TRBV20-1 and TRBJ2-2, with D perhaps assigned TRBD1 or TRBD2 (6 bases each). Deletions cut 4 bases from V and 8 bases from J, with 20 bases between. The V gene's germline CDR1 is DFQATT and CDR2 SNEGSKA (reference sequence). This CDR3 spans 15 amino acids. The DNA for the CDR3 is TGCAGTGCTATCCCGGGGGCCAGCACGAAAGGGGAGCTGTTTTTT. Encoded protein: CSAIPGASTKGELFF.

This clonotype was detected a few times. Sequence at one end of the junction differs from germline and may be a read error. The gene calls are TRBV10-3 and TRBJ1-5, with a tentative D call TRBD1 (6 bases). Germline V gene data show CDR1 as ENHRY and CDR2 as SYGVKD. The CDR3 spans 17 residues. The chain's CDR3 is CASSTPWGAGGRQPQHF. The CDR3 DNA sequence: TGTGCCAGCAGTACCCCCTGGGGGGCCGGGGGGAGGCAGCCCCAGCATTTT.

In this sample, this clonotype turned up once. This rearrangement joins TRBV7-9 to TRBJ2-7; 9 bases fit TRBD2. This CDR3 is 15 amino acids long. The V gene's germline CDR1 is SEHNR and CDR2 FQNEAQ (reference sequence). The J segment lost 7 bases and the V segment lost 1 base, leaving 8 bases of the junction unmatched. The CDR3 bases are TGTGCCAGCAGCTTAGGGACTAGCGAGTCTGGTGAGCAGTACTTC. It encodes CASSLGTSESGEQYF. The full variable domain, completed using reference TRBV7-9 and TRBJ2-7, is DTGVSQNPRHKITKRGQNVTFRCDPISEHNRLYWYRQTLGQGPEFLTYFQNEAQLEKSRLLSDRFSAERPKGSFSTLEIQRTEQGDSAMYLCASSLGTSESGEQYFGPGTRLTVT.

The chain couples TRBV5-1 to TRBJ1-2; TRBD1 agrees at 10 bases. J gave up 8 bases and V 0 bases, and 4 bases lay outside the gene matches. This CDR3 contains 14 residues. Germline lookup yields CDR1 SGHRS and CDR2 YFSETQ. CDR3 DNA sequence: TGCGCCAGCAGCTTGGGACAGGGGGCTTTCGGCTACACCTTC. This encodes CASSLGQGAFGYTF. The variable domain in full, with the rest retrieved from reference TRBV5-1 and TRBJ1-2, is KAGVTQTPRYLIKTRGQQVTLSCSPISGHRSVSWYQQTPGQGLQFLFEYFSETQRNKGNFPGRFSGRQFSNSRSEMNVSTLELGDSALYLCASSLGQGAFGYTFGSGTRLTVV.

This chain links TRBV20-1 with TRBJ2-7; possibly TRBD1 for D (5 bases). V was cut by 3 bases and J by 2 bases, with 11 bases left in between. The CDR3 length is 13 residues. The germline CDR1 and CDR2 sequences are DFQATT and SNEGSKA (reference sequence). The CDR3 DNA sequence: TGCAGTGCTAGCCGTCTGACAGCCTACGAGCAGTACTTC. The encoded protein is CSASRLTAYEQYF.

The CDR3: CASRNYGGANVLTF. CDR3 DNA sequence: TGTGCCAGCAGGAACTATGGCGGGGCCAACGTCCTGACTTTC. The chain recombines TRBV12-3 or TRBV12-4 with TRBJ2-6; D unresolved. The V gene lost 6 bases and the J gene lost 4 bases, with 10 bases spanning the gap. There are 14 residues in the CDR3.

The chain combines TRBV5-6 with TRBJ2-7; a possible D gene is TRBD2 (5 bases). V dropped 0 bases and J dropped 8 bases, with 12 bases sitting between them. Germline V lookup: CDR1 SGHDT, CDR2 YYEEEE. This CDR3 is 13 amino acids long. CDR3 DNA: TGTGCCAGCAGCTTGGGTGGGGAGAGGAAGCAGTACTTC. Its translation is CASSLGGERKQYF.

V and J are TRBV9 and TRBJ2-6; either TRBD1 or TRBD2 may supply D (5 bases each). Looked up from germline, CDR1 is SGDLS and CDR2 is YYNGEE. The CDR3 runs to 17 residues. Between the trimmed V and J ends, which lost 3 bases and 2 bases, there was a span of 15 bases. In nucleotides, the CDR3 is TGTGCCAGCAGCGCAACAGCCTGGGGGACTGGGGCCAACGTCCTGACTTTC. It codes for CASSATAWGTGANVLTF. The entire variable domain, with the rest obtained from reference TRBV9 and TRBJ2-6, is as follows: DSGVTQTPKHLITATGQRVTLRCSPRSGDLSVYWYQQSLDQGLQFLIQYYNGEERAKGNILERFSAQQFPDLHSELNLSSLELGDSALYFCASSATAWGTGANVLTFGAGSRLTVL.

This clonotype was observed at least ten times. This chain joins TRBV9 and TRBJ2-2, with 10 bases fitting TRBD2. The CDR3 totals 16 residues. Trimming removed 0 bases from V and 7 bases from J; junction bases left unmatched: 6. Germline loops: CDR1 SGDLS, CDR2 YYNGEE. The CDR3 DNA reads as TGTGCCAGCAGCGTAGGCGCTAGCGGGAGTATCGGGGAGCTGTTTTTT. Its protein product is CASSVGASGSIGELFF.

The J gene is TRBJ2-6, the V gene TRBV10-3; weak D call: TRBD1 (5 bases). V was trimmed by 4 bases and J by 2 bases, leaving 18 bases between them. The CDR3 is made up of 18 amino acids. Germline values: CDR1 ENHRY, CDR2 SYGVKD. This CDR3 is CAISAGRDTVPGANVLTF. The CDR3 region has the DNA TGTGCCATCAGTGCGGGCAGGGATACGGTCCCTGGGGCCAACGTCCTGACTTTC.